The 16 T cell receptor beta chains in this list originate from one sample, sequenced in a study of CD8 T cells in ankylosing spondylitis. General study points: About eight highly homologous variants made up a TCR beta motif that seemed to typify ankylosing spondylitis blood.

TCRdb itself ran the 5' RACE reads through MiXCR, one entry per CDR3 protein. The table includes fewer than 250,000 distinct CDR3 sequences, approximately 20% detected once. Antigens of these TCRs are unknown. The sequenced sample consisted of blood, either unsorted or a sorted T cell fraction (not recorded which). These receptors were taken from a male donor with ankylosing spondylitis.

In its sample, this clonotype was seen a few times. The genes are TRBV6-2 or TRBV6-3 and TRBJ2-5, with TRBD1 identical over 7 bases. After removal of 3 bases from V and 5 bases from J, the junction contained 6 bases not matched to a gene. CDR1 and CDR2 from the germline V gene are MNHEY and SVGEGT. This CDR3 contains 14 residues. The CDR3: CASSYSTGPETQYF. DNA for the CDR3: TGTGCCAGCAGTTATTCGACAGGGCCCGAGACCCAGTACTTC.

The chain links TRBV27 to TRBJ1-2; D gene ambiguous. CDR3 length equals 14 residues. Germline V gene lookup returns CDR1 MNHEY and CDR2 SMNVEV (reference sequence). V was clipped by 2 bases and J by 7 bases, with 14 bases between them. The CDR3, as DNA: TGTGCCAGCAGTTTAGATCCGGGTGGAGCTGGCTACACCTTC. This sequence encodes CASSLDPGGAGYTF.

The chain recombines TRBV6-1 with TRBJ2-1; D remains ambiguous. Germline V gene lookup returns CDR1 MNHNS and CDR2 SASEGT. The CDR3 loop spans 17 amino acids. The V gene lost 2 bases and the J gene lost 0 bases, with 14 bases spanning the gap. DNA for the CDR3: TGTGCCAGCAGTGAATCGCATGCCCAGAGCTCCTACAATGAGCAGTTCTTC. Encoded protein: CASSESHAQSSYNEQFF.

This clonotype was seen more than once but under ten times. This chain links TRBV7-9 with TRBJ2-1, with TRBD2 as a possible D gene (6 bases). CDR3 length: 14 amino acids. Germline assignment: CDR1 SEHNR and CDR2 FQNEAQ (reference sequence). The V end lost 4 bases, the J end lost 8 bases, and 15 bases lay between the germline ends. The CDR3 DNA reads as TGTGCCAGCAGCTCGGGACTCCTAAACGATGAGCAGTTCTTC. Translated, it gives CASSSGLLNDEQFF.

At least ten counts were recorded for this clonotype. The V call is TRBV4-2, the J call TRBJ2-5, with 7 bases identical to TRBD2. The CDR3 covers 15 residues. CDR1 and CDR2 (germline): LGHNA, YNFKEQ. V trimming: 6 bases; J trimming: 2 bases; junction bases outside the gene matches: 9. As DNA, the CDR3 is TGTGCCAGCAGACTAGGGGCAGCGGGACAAGAGACCCAGTACTTC. As protein: CASRLGAAGQETQYF.

The rearrangement links TRBV12-3 or TRBV12-4 to TRBJ2-7; tentative D call: TRBD2 (5 bases). The CDR3 has 13 residues. The ends were cut back, 5 bases at V and 0 bases at J, with 8 bases in the middle. The chain's CDR3 is CASSRDYSYEQYF. In nucleotides, the CDR3 is TGTGCCAGCAGTCGAGACTACTCCTACGAGCAGTACTTC.

This clonotype has a count of ten or more. The chain employs TRBV5-1 and TRBJ2-7; no definite D call. Trimming left V 0 bases short and J 3 bases short, with 7 bases between. The CDR3 has 13 amino acids. Germline values: CDR1 SGHRS, CDR2 YFSETQ. CDR3 sequence: CASSLGPNYEQYF. The CDR3 DNA follows: TGCGCCAGCAGCTTGGGTCCTAACTACGAGCAGTACTTC.

This clonotype was counted many times. The chain uses TRBV7-2 and TRBJ2-1; D call uncertain. Germline lookup yields CDR1 SGHTA and CDR2 FQGNSA. This CDR3 is built from 13 residues. The V end lost 3 bases, the J end lost 4 bases, and 7 bases lay between the germline ends. CDR3 residues: CASSLGLYNEQFF. The DNA of the CDR3 is TGTGCCAGCAGCTTGGGGTTGTACAATGAGCAGTTCTTC.

This chain links TRBV5-1 with TRBJ2-7; D gene unclear. This CDR3 contains 13 residues. The V and J ends lost 0 bases and 4 bases respectively, with 8 bases between them. The V gene's germline CDR1 is SGHRS and CDR2 YFSETQ. DNA for the CDR3: TGCGCCAGCAGCTTGGAAATTAATTACGAGCAGTACTTC. Encoded protein: CASSLEINYEQYF.

This clonotype was counted only a few times. This chain links TRBV27 with TRBJ2-7; unclear D gene. Germline CDR1 and CDR2: MNHEY and SMNVEV (reference sequence). This CDR3 is built from 13 residues. Trimming shortened V by 0 bases and J by 6 bases, and 9 bases separated the two germline ends. The chain's CDR3 is CASSLSRSGEQYF. The CDR3 nucleotides are TGTGCCAGCAGTTTATCCCGGAGTGGCGAGCAGTACTTC.

This clonotype was seen repeatedly, ten times or more. For the CDR3, the DNA is TGCGCCAGCAGGTGGGACAGGGATCAGCCCCAGCATTTT. The encoded protein is CASRWDRDQPQHF. The V gene is TRBV5-1, the J gene TRBJ1-5; 9 nucleotides align to TRBD1. The V gene end was trimmed by 5 bases and the J gene end by 5 bases; junction bases not matched to a gene: 2. In germline, CDR1 is SGHRS, CDR2 YFSETQ. The CDR3 is made up of 13 amino acids.

V usage is TRBV3-1 and J usage is TRBJ2-3, with 8 nucleotides matching TRBD1. Germline loops: CDR1 LGHDT, CDR2 YNNKEL (reference sequence). CDR3 length equals 17 residues. V shed 3 bases, J shed 3 bases, and the junction held 11 bases outside the gene matches. CDR3 sequence: CASSHWTGRTSTDTQYF. The CDR3 region has the DNA TGTGCCAGCAGCCACTGGACAGGGCGGACTTCTACAGATACGCAGTATTTT.

The chain combines TRBV6-5 with TRBJ2-1; 9 positions match TRBD1. Trimming removed 2 bases from V and 0 bases from J; junction bases left unmatched: 5. The CDR3 is 17 residues long. Germline lookup yields CDR1 MNHEY and CDR2 SVGAGI. Here the CDR3 reads CASSYGTGLSSYNEQFF. In DNA form, the CDR3 reads TGTGCCAGCAGTTACGGGACAGGGTTGAGCTCCTACAATGAGCAGTTCTTC.

This chain uses TRBV11-3 with TRBJ2-5; D remains unclear. Germline CDR1 reads SGHNT; CDR2 reads YENEEA. This CDR3 is 14 amino acids long. Trimming took off 2 bases at V and 2 bases at J, with 9 bases between the two ends. The CDR3 DNA sequence: TGTGCCAGCAGCTTAATGGGGTGGCAAGAGACCCAGTACTTC. The encoded protein is CASSLMGWQETQYF.

This clonotype was counted a few times. The chain is built from TRBV30 and TRBJ2-3; 9 nucleotides line up with TRBD2. In germline, CDR1 is GTSNPN, CDR2 SVGIG (reference sequence). CDR3 length: 17 residues. Trimming took 0 bases from V and 2 from J; bases not matched to a gene: 9. CDR3 nucleotide sequence: TGTGCCTGGAGTGTAGGGCTAGCGGGGCTTTACACAGATACGCAGTATTTT. This sequence encodes CAWSVGLAGLYTDTQYF.

This clonotype came up a few times. The gene calls are TRBV12-3 or TRBV12-4 and TRBJ1-1; 8 bases agree with TRBD1. V lost 4 bases and J lost 2; bases outside the gene matches: 12. CDR3 length: 17 amino acids. CDR3 sequence (DNA): TGTGCCAGCAGTTACGACCGATGGACAGGGATTAACACTGAAGCTTTCTTT. Translation gives CASSYDRWTGINTEAFF.